This T cell receptor beta chain was recovered during a study of cytomegalovirus exposure and HLA in healthy donors. The PCR employed 60 Vbeta primers together with 13 Jbeta primers. The assay was immunoSEQ multiplex PCR, and TCRdb's table has in-frame clones only and misses some. This sample has approximately 220,000 clones, with 60% to 80% found just once. This CDR3 has 14 residues. The V gene's germline CDR1 is SGHRS and CDR2 YFSETQ. The V and J ends lost 4 bases and 4 bases respectively, with 14 bases between them. This clone was recorded a few times. This sample also contains other DNA sequences that code for the same CDR3.

V and J are TRBV5-1 and TRBJ1-1, with D possibly being TRBD1 (6 bases). The specimen sequenced was PBMCs. The receptor's source is a woman in her 30s in good health and CMV-seronegative. Here the CDR3 reads CASSPGVASTEAFF. Written as DNA, the CDR3 is TGCGCCAGCAGCCCAGGGGTCGCGAGCACTGAAGCTTTCTTT.